The 28 T cell receptor beta chains below come from one sample, sequenced in a study of cytomegalovirus exposure and HLA in healthy donors. The PCR had 60 Vbeta and 13 Jbeta primers. The protocol was immunoSEQ multiplex PCR, while the TCRdb copy is restricted to in-frame clones and leaves out a portion. This table lists approximately 92,000 clones. Sequenced sample: PBMCs. Receptors originate from a woman aged 30 to 39 in good health and CMV-seronegative.

The chain employs TRBV18 and TRBJ1-2; a weak D match, TRBD1 (6 bases). V was pared by 6 bases and J by 7 bases, with 21 bases between. The germline V gene encodes CDR1 KGHSH and CDR2 LQKENI. This CDR3 is 15 amino acids long. The chain's CDR3 is CASSPGAGAQGGYTF. CDR3 nucleotide sequence: TGTGCCAGCTCCCCTGGGGCAGGGGCGCAAGGTGGCTACACCTTC.

The CDR3 here is CASSQGGVEQYF. The CDR3 DNA reads as TGTGCCAGCAGCCAGGGCGGGGTCGAGCAGTACTTC. The chain joins TRBV14 to TRBJ2-7; tentatively, D is TRBD2 (6 bases). CDR3 length: 12 residues. Trimming pared 3 bases from V and 6 bases from J, leaving 9 bases between. The germline V gene encodes CDR1 SGHDN and CDR2 FVKESK.

The chain links TRBV7-6 to TRBJ1-1, with D unclear. From germline, CDR1 is SGHVS and CDR2 FNYEAQ. The CDR3 is 14 amino acids. Trimming cost V 8 bases and J 5 bases, with 18 bases left between them. In DNA form, the CDR3 reads TGTGCCAGCTCCCAGGCGAGGGCGCTTACTGAAGCTTTCTTT. It yields the protein CASSQARALTEAFF. The full variable domain, its missing parts supplied by reference TRBV7-6 and TRBJ1-1, is GAGVSQSPRYKVTKRGQDVALRCDPISGHVSLYWYRQALGQGPEFLTYFNYEAQQDKSGLPNDRFSAERPEGSISTLTIQRTEQRDSAMYRCASSQARALTEAFFGQGTRLTVV.

The chain has TRBV10-1 and TRBJ2-1; TRBD1 is a possible D gene (6 bases). Trimming pared 5 bases from V and 6 bases from J, leaving 17 bases between. The CDR3 is 15 residues long. Germline V gene sequence: CDR1 WNHNN, CDR2 SYGVQD (reference sequence). This CDR3 reads CASSKQGARVNEQFF. CDR3 bases: TGCGCCAGCAGTAAACAGGGAGCCCGGGTCAATGAGCAGTTCTTC.

The V call is TRBV10-1, the J call TRBJ1-4; the D is unclear. Trimming removed 9 bases at V and 4 bases at J, with 18 bases between. Germline V gene data show CDR1 as WNHNN and CDR2 as SYGVQD (reference sequence). The CDR3 is made up of 15 amino acids. CDR3: CASLAIHIYNEKLFF. DNA for the CDR3: TGCGCCAGTCTCGCCATACATATATATAATGAAAAACTGTTTTTT.

J is TRBJ1-2 and V is TRBV27; D may be TRBD1 (6 bases). In germline, CDR1 is MNHEY, CDR2 SMNVEV (reference sequence). The ends were cut back, 4 bases at V and 5 bases at J, with 8 bases in the middle. This CDR3 is 12 amino acids long. This chain's CDR3 is CASSSGQYGYTF. Written as DNA, the CDR3 is TGTGCCAGCAGTTCGGGACAATATGGCTACACCTTC.

This chain connects TRBV7-3 to TRBJ2-1, with a weak D call TRBD2 (7 bases). CDR3 length: 14 amino acids. Looked up from germline, CDR1 is SGHTA and CDR2 is FQGTGA. Trimming left V 3 bases short and J 5 bases short, with 11 bases between. The CDR3 DNA is TGTGCCAGCAGCTTGGGGGGGCAGAACAATGAGCAGTTCTTC. Encoded protein: CASSLGGQNNEQFF.

This chain uses TRBV6-4 with TRBJ2-3, with a tentative D call TRBD1 (6 bases). CDR1 is MRHNA, CDR2 SNTAGT, per germline. Trimming removed 6 bases at V and 3 bases at J, with 22 bases between. The CDR3 is 17 amino acids. CDR3 loop: CASSPRQGQRGTDTQYF. For the CDR3, the DNA is TGTGCCAGCAGCCCACGTCAAGGACAGAGGGGGACAGATACGCAGTATTTT.

The chain is built from TRBV7-6 and TRBJ1-1, with a possible D match to TRBD1 (6 bases). The CDR3 spans 13 residues. The germline gives CDR1 SGHVS, CDR2 FNYEAQ. Trimming removed 6 bases at V and 1 base at J, with 9 bases between. The CDR3 nucleotides read TGTGCCAGCAGGGGGGGGCCGAACACTGAAGCTTTCTTT. It encodes CASRGGPNTEAFF.

This chain links TRBV6-6 with TRBJ2-7, with D perhaps TRBD2 (5 bases). Germline CDR1 reads MNHNY; CDR2 reads SVGAGI (reference sequence). The length of the CDR3 is 15 residues. Trimming removed 2 bases from V and 2 bases from J, with 13 bases in between. The CDR3 reads CASSYGLEGTYEQYF. The CDR3 region has the DNA TGTGCCAGCAGTTACGGCTTAGAGGGAACCTACGAGCAGTACTTC.

The V and J genes are TRBV5-1 and TRBJ2-6; TRBD1 aligns across 11 bases. The CDR3 length is 17 residues. Trimming removed 0 bases from V and 2 bases from J; junction bases left unmatched: 1. In germline, CDR1 is SGHRS, CDR2 YFSETQ. The CDR3 bases are TGCGCCAGCAGCTTGGGGACAGGGGGCGCTGGGGCCAACGTCCTGACTTTC. Translating it yields CASSLGTGGAGANVLTF.

The genes are TRBV28 and TRBJ2-7, with 7 positions matching TRBD1. The CDR3 has 13 amino acids. J gave up 7 bases and V 6 bases, and 9 bases lay outside the gene matches. Germline assignment: CDR1 MDHEN and CDR2 SYDVKM. CDR3 sequence reads: CASRRPGQKEQYF. For the CDR3, the DNA is TGTGCCAGCAGACGACCGGGACAGAAGGAGCAGTACTTC.

The chain links TRBV13 to TRBJ1-5; D not resolved. V gave up 3 bases and J gave up 0 bases, with 6 bases separating them. The CDR3 extends over 14 amino acids. Per germline, CDR1 PRHDT and CDR2 FYEKMQ (reference sequence). CDR3 sequence (DNA): TGTGCCAGCAGCTTTCAGGCTAGCAATCAGCCCCAGCATTTT. This codes for CASSFQASNQPQHF. Full variable domain (missing parts from reference TRBV13 and TRBJ1-5): AAGVIQSPRHLIKEKRETATLKCYPIPRHDTVYWYQQGPGQDPQFLISFYEKMQSDKGSIPDRFSAQQFSDYHSELNMSSLELGDSALYFCASSFQASNQPQHFGDGTRLSIL.

The chain is built from TRBV18 and TRBJ2-3, with D possibly TRBD1 on 6 matching bases. Germline CDR1 is KGHSH and CDR2 is LQKENI. V gave up 6 bases and J gave up 4 bases, with 8 bases separating them. This CDR3 spans 12 amino acids. In DNA form, the CDR3 reads TGTGCCAGCTCGGACAGCTCAGATACGCAGTATTTT. It translates to CASSDSSDTQYF.

This chain connects TRBV7-9 to TRBJ1-6, with 11 bases lining up with TRBD1. The V segment lost 5 bases and the J segment 9 bases; nucleotides outside the gene matches: 3. This CDR3 contains 14 residues. Per germline, CDR1 SEHNR and CDR2 FQNEAQ (reference sequence). The CDR3 DNA sequence: TGTGCCAGCAGCGTCGGACAGGGGGCTTCACCCCTCCACTTT. This encodes CASSVGQGASPLHF.

The CDR3 region has the DNA TGTGCCAGCAGTACTCCGGGTGCGGGAGGGCCGGACGAGCAGTACTTC. This gives the protein CASSTPGAGGPDEQYF. The chain recombines TRBV27 with TRBJ2-7, with 9 bases lining up with TRBD2. There are 16 residues in the CDR3. Germline CDR1 is MNHEY and CDR2 is SMNVEV (reference sequence). Trimming took 5 bases from V and 5 from J; bases not matched to a gene: 13.

The chain joins TRBV4-1 to TRBJ2-1; unclear D gene. Germline V gives CDR1 MGHRA, CDR2 YSYEKL. The CDR3 has 12 amino acids. V lost 1 base and J 8 bases, leaving 6 bases between the germline ends. CDR3 residues: CASSQGGHEQFF. CDR3 nucleotides: TGCGCCAGCAGCCAAGGCGGCCATGAGCAGTTCTTC.

The rearrangement links TRBV7-6 to TRBJ2-7, with unresolved D. Between the trimmed V and J ends, which lost 4 bases and 3 bases, there was a span of 7 bases. Germline CDR1 is SGHVS and CDR2 is FNYEAQ. The CDR3 is made up of 12 amino acids. The CDR3 DNA sequence: TGTGCCAGCAGCTATTATAGCTACGAGCAGTACTTC. Its protein is CASSYYSYEQYF.

The rearrangement joins TRBV14 to TRBJ1-1, with D tentatively TRBD1 (5 bases). The CDR3 totals 14 residues. Trimming stripped 6 bases from V and 3 bases from J, with 14 bases between. Germline loops: CDR1 SGHDN, CDR2 FVKESK. CDR3 sequence (DNA): TGTGCCAGCAGACAGGTCGGCACCTACACTGAAGCTTTCTTT. It yields the protein CASRQVGTYTEAFF.

The rearrangement joins TRBV5-1 to TRBJ1-3; a possible D gene is TRBD1 (5 bases). CDR1 SGHRS and CDR2 YFSETQ come from the germline V gene. V was shortened by 0 bases and J by 8 bases, with 15 bases between the two germline ends. The CDR3 totals 15 residues. CDR3 amino acids: CASSLDAGGIHTIYF. The CDR3 DNA follows: TGCGCCAGCAGCTTGGATGCTGGGGGGATACACACCATATATTTT.

CDR3 region: CASSMSGTGGNEQYF. In DNA, the CDR3 is TGTGCCAGTAGTATGTCCGGGACAGGGGGGAACGAGCAGTACTTC. This chain joins TRBV19 and TRBJ2-7; 11 bases align to TRBD1. From germline, CDR1 is LNHDA and CDR2 SQIVND (reference sequence). This CDR3 region has 15 residues. V lost 3 bases to trimming and J lost 5 bases; unmatched junction nucleotides: 6. The whole variable domain, filled in from reference TRBV19 and TRBJ2-7, reads DGGITQSPKYLFRKEGQNVTLSCEQNLNHDAMYWYRQDPGQGLRLIYYSQIVNDFQKGDIAEGYSVSREKKESFPLTVTSAQKNPTAFYLCASSMSGTGGNEQYFGPGTRLTVT.

V and J are TRBV2 and TRBJ1-1; D possibly corresponds to TRBD1 (5 bases). Germline loops: CDR1 SNHLY, CDR2 FYNNEI. Trimming removed 10 bases at V and 0 bases at J, with 12 bases between. This CDR3 spans 13 amino acids. CDR3 DNA sequence: TGTGCCACCAAGACAGACATGAACACTGAAGCTTTCTTT. Its translation: CATKTDMNTEAFF.

The chain combines TRBV28 with TRBJ2-7, with TRBD1 identical over 9 bases. Germline CDR1 reads MDHEN; CDR2 reads SYDVKM. The CDR3 contains 15 residues. The V segment lost 5 bases and the J segment 0 bases; nucleotides outside the gene matches: 5. As DNA, the CDR3 is TGTGCCAGCAGTCCCGGGACAGGGAGCTCCTACGAGCAGTACTTC. Its translation is CASSPGTGSSYEQYF.

The chain employs TRBV5-1 and TRBJ1-4, with 10 bases aligning to TRBD1. Germline CDR1 and CDR2: SGHRS and YFSETQ. Trimming took 0 bases from V and 8 from J; bases not matched to a gene: 4. The CDR3 spans 15 residues. CDR3: CASSLAGTGDEKLFF. The DNA of the CDR3 is TGCGCCAGCAGCTTGGCGGGGACAGGGGACGAAAAACTGTTTTTT.

The chain combines TRBV2 with TRBJ2-3; 8 positions match TRBD2. V trimming: 6 bases; J trimming: 4 bases; junction bases outside the gene matches: 9. Germline values: CDR1 SNHLY, CDR2 FYNNEI. This CDR3 is 15 amino acids long. The CDR3 DNA sequence: TGTGCCAGCAGACTCGGGGGGGCCCCGGCAGATACGCAGTATTTT. It yields the protein CASRLGGAPADTQYF.

The V and J genes are TRBV27 and TRBJ2-1; 8 bases agree with TRBD2. Per the germline V gene, CDR1 is MNHEY and CDR2 is SMNVEV (reference sequence). The CDR3 runs to 13 residues. V lost 7 bases to trimming and J lost 4 bases; unmatched junction nucleotides: 3. CDR3 sequence reads: CASTASGYNEQFF. The DNA for the CDR3 is TGTGCCAGCACGGCTAGCGGGTACAATGAGCAGTTCTTC.

V and J are TRBV4-1 and TRBJ2-1; the match to TRBD2 covers 8 bases. J lost 8 bases, V lost 8 bases, and 14 bases had no gene match. The CDR3 consists of 15 residues. CDR1 is MGHRA and CDR2 is YSYEKL in the germline V gene. CDR3 residues: CASHSGTRKQDEQFF. CDR3 bases: TGCGCCAGCCACTCCGGGACTAGAAAGCAAGATGAGCAGTTCTTC.

This rearrangement joins TRBV6-1 to TRBJ1-2; D not certain. Germline V lookup: CDR1 MNHNS, CDR2 SASEGT. V dropped 1 base and J dropped 2 bases, with 11 bases sitting between them. The CDR3 runs to 15 residues. This CDR3 is CASSEGRSRNYGYTF. CDR3 DNA sequence: TGTGCCAGCAGTGAAGGGAGGTCGAGGAACTATGGCTACACCTTC.